Shown below are 20 T cell receptor beta chains from a single sample sequenced in a study of T cells in Graves' hyperthyroidism and ophthalmopathy (dated by TCRdb to about 2019). Preparation of the library involved multiplex PCR. TCRdb names Illumina HiSeq 2000 as the instrument used. The TCR beta CDR3 regions were amplified from RNA transcripts. The first round of RT-PCR for the TCR CDR3 was performed with the HTBI primer set and the Qiagen OneStep RT-PCR kit. TCRdb handled the public reads itself, with Q25 trimming in fastp and clone calling in MiXCR, and kept productive beta chains. Rows merge per CDR3 protein into single entries with the most common DNA and genes. The sample includes a few hundred thousand distinct CDR3 sequences, with approximately 15% observed a single time. 5.5% to 7.5% of the sample belongs to the ten largest clones. The sequencing sample was made of blood. The receptors originated from a woman aged 30 to 39 with Graves' hyperthyroidism that later progressed to Graves' ophthalmopathy.

This chain joins TRBV10-3 and TRBJ1-1, with 10 nucleotides matching TRBD1. Trimming took 8 bases from V and 8 from J; bases not matched to a gene: 8. CDR3 size: 13 residues. Looked up from germline, CDR1 is ENHRY and CDR2 is SYGVKD. The CDR3 reads CAIGGTGDAEAFF. The CDR3 region has the DNA TGTGCCATCGGAGGGACAGGGGATGCCGAAGCTTTCTTT.

This CDR3 reads CASAPGTSANEQYF. CDR3 sequence (DNA): TGTGCCAGTGCCCCAGGGACTAGCGCTAACGAGCAGTACTTC. This chain uses TRBV7-8 with TRBJ2-7; 10 bases fit TRBD2. This CDR3 is built from 14 residues. V trimming: 9 bases; J trimming: 5 bases; junction bases outside the gene matches: 10. Germline V lookup: CDR1 SGHVS, CDR2 FQNEAQ.

At least ten counts were recorded for this clonotype. The chain uses TRBV6-1 and TRBJ1-2, with unresolved D. The CDR3 length is 10 residues. Between the trimmed V and J ends, which lost 2 bases and 5 bases, there was a span of 0 bases. Germline V lookup: CDR1 MNHNS, CDR2 SASEGT. The CDR3 region is CASSEYGYTF. DNA of the CDR3: TGTGCCAGCAGTGAATATGGCTACACCTTC.

This clonotype was observed many times. This rearrangement joins TRBV20-1 to TRBJ2-1; TRBD2 aligns across 10 bases. Germline loops: CDR1 DFQATT, CDR2 SNEGSKA (reference sequence). Trimming cost V 6 bases and J 2 bases; bases outside gene matches: 7. The length of the CDR3 is 15 residues. CDR3 DNA sequence: TGCAGTGCCGGGCTTAGCGGGAGGCCCTACAATGAGCAGTTCTTC. Translation gives CSAGLSGRPYNEQFF.

This chain connects TRBV5-1 to TRBJ1-1, with TRBD1 matching 8 bases. With 4 bases clipped from V and 5 bases from J, the junction kept 25 bases outside the gene matches. Germline V gene sequence: CDR1 SGHRS, CDR2 YFSETQ. CDR3 size: 20 residues. The CDR3 sequence is CASSLTTGVSQGFVLTEAFF. The CDR3 DNA follows: TGCGCCAGCAGCCTTACGACAGGGGTCTCGCAGGGGTTTGTTTTAACTGAAGCTTTCTTT.

This clonotype turned up a few times. The chain uses TRBV5-8 and TRBJ1-1; 8 bases match TRBD1. The CDR3 extends over 13 amino acids. The ends lost 4 bases at V and 7 bases at J; junction bases unmatched: 6. Germline CDR1 reads SGHTS; CDR2 reads YDEGEE. The CDR3 protein is CASSPTGASEAFF. The DNA of the CDR3 is TGTGCCAGCAGCCCGACAGGGGCGAGTGAAGCTTTCTTT.

This clonotype was detected a few times. The chain combines TRBV7-2 with TRBJ2-1; TRBD2 matches at 8 bases. CDR3 length equals 16 residues. V trimming: 3 bases; J trimming: 6 bases; junction bases outside the gene matches: 10. The V gene's germline CDR1 is SGHTA and CDR2 FQGNSA. As DNA, the CDR3 is TGTGCCAGCAGCTTGGAAGGGGCTAGCGGGCTCAATGAGCAGTTCTTC. Translating it yields CASSLEGASGLNEQFF.

The genes are TRBV18 and TRBJ1-1, with D unresolved. V was trimmed by 6 bases and J by 6 bases, leaving 17 bases between them. Per the germline V gene, CDR1 is KGHSH and CDR2 is LQKENI. The CDR3 runs 14 residues. CDR3 bases: TGTGCCAGCTCTTACGACCAGGCAGACCCTGAAGCTTTCTTT. It translates to CASSYDQADPEAFF.

There are many counts of this clonotype. The rearrangement uses TRBV7-9 and TRBJ2-3; D unresolved. Germline loops: CDR1 SEHNR, CDR2 FQNEAQ (reference sequence). The CDR3 sequence is 12 residues long. V was cut by 6 bases and J by 6 bases, with 10 bases left in between. The CDR3 reads CASREFADTQYF. For the CDR3, the DNA is TGTGCCAGCAGGGAGTTTGCGGATACGCAGTATTTT.

Remarks on this clonotype: This may come from a read error, since a much larger clone is one base off. The chain recombines TRBV29-1 with TRBJ2-1, with unresolved D. CDR1 is SQVTM, CDR2 ANQGSEA, per germline. The CDR3 runs 12 residues. Between the trimmed V and J ends, which lost 3 bases and 13 bases, there was a span of 16 bases. Here the CDR3 reads CSVEPGWKTQFF. CDR3 nucleotide sequence: TGCAGCGTTGAGCCCGGGTGGAAGACCCAGTTCTTC.

This rearrangement joins TRBV7-3 to TRBJ2-1; a weak D match, TRBD2 (6 bases). V was trimmed by 3 bases and J by 2 bases, leaving 17 bases between them. Germline values: CDR1 SGHTA, CDR2 FQGTGA. The CDR3 has 17 amino acids. In DNA, the CDR3 is TGTGCCAGCAGCTTTTTGGGGGGAGTCGGCACCTACAATGAGCAGTTCTTC. Encoded protein: CASSFLGGVGTYNEQFF.

Many counts were recorded for this clonotype. The chain uses TRBV30 and TRBJ2-2, with 10 bases identical to TRBD2. This CDR3 spans 13 amino acids. CDR1 GTSNPN and CDR2 SVGIG come from the germline V gene (reference sequence). V lost 2 bases, J lost 10 bases, and 4 bases stayed unmatched. CDR3 DNA sequence: TGTGCCTGGAGTCGGACTAGCGGCGTGGAGCTGTTTTTT. This codes for CAWSRTSGVELFF.

Written as DNA, the CDR3 is TGTGCCAGCAGCCTCTCGGGACAGGGGTTCTCTGGAAACACCATATATTTT. Amino acid sequence: CASSLSGQGFSGNTIYF. This chain joins TRBV14 and TRBJ1-3, with 10 bases matching TRBD1. CDR1 and CDR2 from the germline V gene are SGHDN and FVKESK. Germline trimming cut 4 bases from V and 0 bases from J; bases unmatched to any gene: 6. CDR3 length equals 17 residues.

V is TRBV20-1 and J is TRBJ1-6; D unresolved. The V and J ends lost 3 bases and 0 bases respectively, with 15 bases between them. Germline V gene sequence: CDR1 DFQATT, CDR2 SNEGSKA (reference sequence). CDR3 length: 17 amino acids. The CDR3 loop is CSASLIGRSSYNSPLHF. As DNA, the CDR3 is TGCAGTGCTAGTTTAATTGGGAGGAGCTCCTATAATTCACCCCTCCACTTT.

The rearrangement joins TRBV7-6 to TRBJ2-7; 8 bases map to TRBD2. Germline loops: CDR1 SGHVS, CDR2 FNYEAQ. V was clipped by 5 bases and J by 2 bases; unmatched bases: 5. There are 14 residues in the CDR3. Written as DNA, the CDR3 is TGTGCCAGCAGCCGGACTAGCCCCCCCTACGAGCAGTACTTC. Translation gives CASSRTSPPYEQYF.

This clonotype was seen many times. J is TRBJ2-7 and V is TRBV12-3 or TRBV12-4; 12 nucleotides align to TRBD2. The CDR3 runs to 16 residues. Trimming removed 6 bases from V and 7 bases from J; junction bases left unmatched: 13. The CDR3 is CASSSTRLAGVGEQYF. The CDR3 DNA is TGTGCCAGCAGCTCGACGAGACTAGCGGGAGTAGGTGAGCAGTACTTC.

This clonotype was seen many times. The V and J genes are TRBV12-3 or TRBV12-4 and TRBJ2-7; perhaps TRBD1 as D (6 bases). V lost 6 bases and J lost 6, with 12 bases in between. This CDR3 is 12 amino acids long. The CDR3 coding sequence is TGTGCCAGCAGCCTAGGGACACCCGAGCAGTACTTC. It translates to CASSLGTPEQYF.

This clonotype was recorded at least ten times. The rearrangement links TRBV28 to TRBJ2-5; maybe TRBD1 (5 bases). Trimming left V 6 bases short and J 2 bases short, with 16 bases between. CDR1 and CDR2 from the germline V gene are MDHEN and SYDVKM. The CDR3 sequence is 15 residues long. The CDR3 protein is CASRAQGHRQETQYF. CDR3 DNA: TGTGCCAGCAGGGCCCAAGGACACCGACAAGAGACCCAGTACTTC.

Only a few counts were recorded for this clonotype. CDR3 loop: CASSSGQGEYEQYF. The CDR3 DNA is TGTGCCAGCAGCTCAGGACAGGGGGAATACGAGCAGTACTTC. The chain couples TRBV7-9 to TRBJ2-7, with 10 bases lining up with TRBD1. The ends lost 4 bases at V and 4 bases at J; junction bases unmatched: 4. The CDR3 is 14 amino acids. Germline CDR1 and CDR2: SEHNR and FQNEAQ (reference sequence).

In its sample, this clonotype was seen a few times. V gene TRBV7-9 combines with J gene TRBJ2-3; 15 bases match TRBD2. With V trimmed by 4 bases and J by 2 bases, 19 bases remained unmatched. CDR1 is SEHNR, CDR2 FQNEAQ, per germline (reference sequence). This CDR3 contains 22 residues. Here the CDR3 DNA reads TGTGCCAGCAGCTCGAAAACCAGCCAGGGACTAGCGGGAGGCCGACACACAGATACGCAGTATTTT. It codes for CASSSKTSQGLAGGRHTDTQYF.